A single sample gave rise to the 23 T cell receptor beta chains below, sequenced in a study of T cells in Graves' hyperthyroidism and ophthalmopathy. The investigators amplified TCR beta CDR3 regions from RNA transcripts. When the TCR CDR3 underwent first-round RT-PCR, the HTBI primer set was used. One entry per CDR3 protein, called by TCRdb with MiXCR from the multiplex PCR reads. The profile shows about 720,000 distinct CDR3 sequences, approximately 19% of them singletons. The specimen sequenced was blood. Receptors originate from a woman between 45 and 65 years old with Graves' hyperthyroidism that later progressed to Graves' ophthalmopathy.

This clonotype appeared many times. J is TRBJ1-2 and V is TRBV29-1; 11 positions match TRBD1. This CDR3 region has 16 residues. Germline CDR1 reads SQVTM; CDR2 reads ANQGSEA. Trimming removed 6 bases from V and 3 bases from J; junction bases left unmatched: 12. The DNA for the CDR3 is TGCAGCGTCCCCGGGACAGGGGGACTGGGGTACTATGGCTACACCTTC. Its translation: CSVPGTGGLGYYGYTF.

Regarding this clonotype: This may be a read error, as it is one base from a much larger clone. V and J are TRBV11-2 and TRBJ1-4; no firm D call. The V and J ends lost 6 bases and 3 bases respectively, with 17 bases between them. CDR1 SGHAT and CDR2 FQNNGV come from the germline V gene. CDR3 length: 16 residues. The CDR3 protein is CASRVHGVAANEKLFF. The CDR3 DNA reads as TGTGCCAGCAGAGTTCACGGGGTAGCAGCTAATGAAAAACTGTTTTTT.

This chain connects TRBV6-1 to TRBJ1-3, with TRBD1 matching over 7 bases. Germline CDR1 MNHNS, CDR2 SASEGT. The CDR3 is 15 residues long. Trimming cost V 9 bases and J 2 bases; bases outside gene matches: 10. The chain's CDR3 is CASRSTGLAGNTIYF. Written as DNA, the CDR3 is TGTGCCAGTAGATCGACAGGGCTAGCTGGAAACACCATATATTTT.

This clonotype was seen ten or more times. This chain connects TRBV7-3 to TRBJ2-2, with TRBD1 as a possible D gene (6 bases). Trimming pared 5 bases from V and 7 bases from J, leaving 14 bases between. CDR3 size: 14 residues. Germline CDR1 SGHTA, CDR2 FQGTGA. CDR3 residues: CASSAWTAGGELFF. As DNA, the CDR3 is TGTGCCAGCAGCGCCTGGACAGCCGGCGGGGAGCTGTTTTTT.

This clonotype has a count of ten or more. J is TRBJ1-1 and V is TRBV5-6; D is unclear. The CDR3 length is 14 residues. CDR1 and CDR2 (germline): SGHDT, YYEEEE. V was trimmed by 4 bases and J by 3 bases, leaving 13 bases between them. In DNA, the CDR3 is TGTGCCAGCAGCCACGGAAAAACCTACACTGAAGCTTTCTTT. Protein sequence: CASSHGKTYTEAFF.

This clonotype was recorded at least ten times. V gene TRBV5-1 combines with J gene TRBJ2-5; 8 bases are a match to TRBD1. This CDR3 contains 14 residues. V shed 2 bases and J 2 bases; nucleotides not matched to a gene: 2. Germline V gene lookup returns CDR1 SGHRS and CDR2 YFSETQ. The CDR3 here is CASSFRGRQETQYF. The CDR3 region has the DNA TGCGCCAGCAGCTTCAGGGGGCGGCAAGAGACCCAGTACTTC. The complete variable domain, with remaining parts taken from reference TRBV5-1 and TRBJ2-5, reads KAGVTQTPRYLIKTRGQQVTLSCSPISGHRSVSWYQQTPGQGLQFLFEYFSETQRNKGNFPGRFSGRQFSNSRSEMNVSTLELGDSALYLCASSFRGRQETQYFGPGTRLLVL.

In this sample, this clonotype turned up many times. The chain combines TRBV2 with TRBJ2-3; 8 bases are a match to TRBD2. Trimming cost V 6 bases and J 1 base; bases outside gene matches: 3. The CDR3 extends over 14 amino acids. Germline CDR1 and CDR2: SNHLY and FYNNEI. CDR3 loop: CASRKAGGTDTQYF. The CDR3 DNA reads as TGTGCCAGCAGAAAAGCGGGGGGCACAGATACGCAGTATTTT.

This clonotype was found many times. The chain joins TRBV5-1 to TRBJ2-7; 7 bases match TRBD1. Trimming at V came to 1 base and at J to 4 bases, leaving 5 bases not matched to a gene. The CDR3 has 14 residues. CDR1 is SGHRS and CDR2 is YFSETQ in the germline V gene. The chain's CDR3 is CASSLRGPGYEQYF. The CDR3 DNA is TGCGCCAGCAGCTTGAGGGGGCCCGGGTACGAGCAGTACTTC.

This clonotype was detected only a few times. The V call is TRBV18, the J call TRBJ2-3; 10 bases fit TRBD1. Trimming cost V 3 bases and J 4 bases; bases outside gene matches: 4. This CDR3 has 15 residues. CDR1 KGHSH and CDR2 LQKENI come from the germline V gene. The CDR3 coding sequence is TGTGCCAGCTCACCCGCGACAGGGGGCCCAGATACGCAGTATTTT. Amino acids: CASSPATGGPDTQYF.

V gene TRBV9 combines with J gene TRBJ2-7; 8 bases agree with TRBD1. The CDR3 covers 15 residues. V lost 3 bases and J lost 0; bases outside the gene matches: 5. In germline, CDR1 is SGDLS, CDR2 YYNGEE. CDR3 nucleotide sequence: TGTGCCAGCAGCGAGGGTACAGGGGGCTCCTACGAGCAGTACTTC. The encoded protein is CASSEGTGGSYEQYF.

There are many counts of this clonotype. This chain uses TRBV5-1 with TRBJ1-1, with 7 bases fitting TRBD1. The CDR3 covers 15 residues. With 0 bases clipped from V and 3 bases from J, the junction kept 5 bases outside the gene matches. Germline CDR1 SGHRS, CDR2 YFSETQ. The CDR3 nucleotides are TGCGCCAGCAGCTTGGGGGGGACAGCGGACACTGAAGCTTTCTTT. It codes for CASSLGGTADTEAFF.

This clonotype has a count of ten or more. V usage is TRBV27 and J usage is TRBJ1-5; TRBD1 is a possible D gene (6 bases). In germline, CDR1 is MNHEY, CDR2 SMNVEV (reference sequence). The CDR3 covers 14 residues. The V end lost 6 bases, the J end lost 4 bases, and 13 bases lay between the germline ends. The CDR3 sequence is CASRRGQGNQPQHF. As DNA, the CDR3 is TGTGCCAGCAGGAGAGGGCAGGGGAATCAGCCCCAGCATTTT.

This chain connects TRBV19 to TRBJ1-5; 8 bases align to TRBD1. Germline V gives CDR1 LNHDA, CDR2 SQIVND (reference sequence). This CDR3 has 14 amino acids. The J segment lost 5 bases and the V segment lost 3 bases, leaving 3 bases of the junction unmatched. CDR3 in amino acids: CASSIGQGDQPQHF. The DNA for the CDR3 is TGTGCCAGTAGTATTGGACAGGGCGATCAGCCCCAGCATTTT.

There are a few counts of this clonotype. The chain has TRBV6-1 and TRBJ1-2; D uncertain. V lost 5 bases, J lost 0 bases, and 10 bases lay in between. Per germline, CDR1 MNHNS and CDR2 SASEGT. This CDR3 comprises 14 residues. CDR3 sequence (DNA): TGTGCCAGCAGTAACACCAGAGCTAACTATGGCTACACCTTC. It encodes CASSNTRANYGYTF.

This clonotype was found many times. This sequence joins TRBV12-5 and TRBJ2-3; maybe TRBD1 (5 bases). CDR1 and CDR2 from the germline V gene are LGHNT and FRNRAP. The CDR3 runs 14 residues. Trimming removed 5 bases at V and 7 bases at J, with 16 bases between. The CDR3 is CASGVDKEINTQYF. In DNA form, the CDR3 reads TGTGCTAGTGGTGTGGACAAGGAGATTAATACGCAGTATTTT.

The chain links TRBV27 to TRBJ2-6; 8 positions agree with TRBD1. The CDR3 spans 15 residues. CDR1 and CDR2 (germline): MNHEY, SMNVEV (reference sequence). The trim removed 5 bases at V and 12 bases at J, leaving 12 bases unmatched. The CDR3 sequence is CASSPDRVNHGVLTF. The CDR3, as DNA: TGTGCCAGCAGTCCGGACAGGGTAAATCATGGCGTCCTGACTTTC. Full variable domain (missing parts from reference TRBV27 and TRBJ2-6): EAQVTQNPRYLITVTGKKLTVTCSQNMNHEYMSWYRQDPGLGLRQIYYSMNVEVTDKGDVPEGYKVSRKEKRNFPLILESPSPNQTSLYFCASSPDRVNHGVLTFGAGSRLTVL.

There are many counts of this clonotype. The V call is TRBV3-1, the J call TRBJ1-2; D unresolved. Germline V gene data show CDR1 as LGHDT and CDR2 as YNNKEL (reference sequence). Trimming removed 0 bases from V and 3 bases from J, with 14 bases in between. This CDR3 spans 16 amino acids. In nucleotides, the CDR3 is TGTGCCAGCAGCCAAGAGGACGGAAACTATTACTATGGCTACACCTTC. Translating gives CASSQEDGNYYYGYTF.

This rearrangement joins TRBV5-1 to TRBJ2-7; 7 nucleotides agree with TRBD1. The V gene's germline CDR1 is SGHRS and CDR2 YFSETQ. The CDR3 sequence is 16 residues long. V trimming: 4 bases; J trimming: 2 bases; junction bases outside the gene matches: 12. Here the CDR3 reads CASSKLGQVGTYEQYF. CDR3 coding DNA: TGCGCCAGCAGCAAACTCGGACAGGTGGGGACCTACGAGCAGTACTTC.

This clonotype has only a few counts. CDR3 protein: CSARDYRTKAQYF. The CDR3 bases are TGCAGTGCTAGAGATTATAGGACAAAGGCGCAGTATTTT. V usage is TRBV20-1 and J usage is TRBJ2-3; possibly TRBD1 for D (5 bases). Germline V gene data show CDR1 as DFQATT and CDR2 as SNEGSKA (reference sequence). The CDR3 spans 13 residues. The V gene lost 0 bases and the J gene lost 10 bases, with 14 bases spanning the gap.

This clonotype came up many times. The V call is TRBV20-1, the J call TRBJ2-3; TRBD2 aligns across 10 bases. The CDR3 has 16 residues. V dropped 2 bases and J dropped 7; count of bases not matched to a gene: 12. Per germline, CDR1 DFQATT and CDR2 SNEGSKA (reference sequence). CDR3 residues: CSARRPRGLASHTQYF. The CDR3 nucleotides are TGCAGTGCTAGAAGACCTAGGGGACTAGCGTCCCATACGCAGTATTTT.

This clonotype has just one count. A much larger clonotype is one base distant, so this may be a read error. The chain joins TRBV7-9 to TRBJ1-3, with 8 bases lining up with TRBD1. V was clipped by 5 bases and J by 3 bases; unmatched bases: 3. CDR1 SEHNR and CDR2 FQNEAQ come from the germline V gene (reference sequence). This CDR3 contains 14 residues. The CDR3 loop reads CASSPDRVGNTIYF. The CDR3 region has the DNA TGTGCCAGCAGCCCGGACAGGGTTGGAAACACCATATATTTT.

The rearrangement joins TRBV7-9 to TRBJ2-2; 9 positions match TRBD1. With V trimmed by 7 bases and J by 7 bases, 10 bases remained unmatched. The CDR3 covers 15 residues. CDR1 and CDR2 (germline): SEHNR, FQNEAQ (reference sequence). Here the CDR3 DNA reads TGTGCCAGCATCGGAAGTGGACAGGGGTTCGGGGAGCTGTTTTTT. This gives the protein CASIGSGQGFGELFF.

This clonotype was seen ten or more times. The chain is built from TRBV18 and TRBJ1-4; no definite D call. With 5 bases removed from V and 0 bases from J, the gap between germline ends came to 13 bases. CDR1 is KGHSH and CDR2 is LQKENI in the germline V gene. This CDR3 comprises 16 residues. The CDR3 DNA follows: TGTGCCAGCTCAACGAGCCGACTTGCAACTAATGAAAAACTGTTTTTT. Amino acid sequence: CASSTSRLATNEKLFF.